The rows below give T cell receptor beta chains drawn from one sample of a study of T-cell reconstitution after alpha-beta-depleted transplantation in children. TCRdb called the PCR reads again in MiXCR, with one record for every CDR3 protein. Seen here are fewer than 750,000 distinct CDR3 sequences, about 21% observed once, and the top ten hold less than 15%. The sample in question was PBMCs, mostly from graft donor cells, obtained 360 days after TCRalphabeta/CD19-depleted stem cell transplant. The receptors originated from a boy younger than two who had a stem cell transplant for acute myeloid leukemia, so the T cells may come from the graft donor. Each CDR3 is given with its conserved first and last residue. The D gene is left open where the match is weak. Only some rows state a clone size, as once, few, many or a class for expanded clones.

size | J | D | V | CDR3 | DNA
many | TRBJ2-5 | . | TRBV20-1 | CSEAFRGTQYF | TGCTCTGAGGCCTTCCGAGGGACCCAGTACTTC
few | TRBJ2-2 | . | TRBV7-2 | CASSPGRGRTNTGELFF | TGTGCCAGCAGCCCCGGTCGGGGGAGGACCAACACCGGGGAGCTGTTTTTT
. | TRBJ1-1 | . | TRBV6-2/TRBV6-3 | CASSYSEGTTEAFF | TGTGCCAGCAGTTACTCGGAGGGTACGACTGAAGCTTTCTTT
few | TRBJ1-5 | . | TRBV29-1 | CSVGDYRQPQHF | TGCAGCGTCGGGGATTACCGCCAGCCCCAGCATTTT
many | TRBJ1-6 | . | TRBV20-1 | CSARAFGTGNNSPLHF | TGCAGTGCTAGAGCTTTTGGGACCGGGAATAATTCACCCCTCCACTTT
many | TRBJ2-6 | . | TRBV20-1 | CSARLGSGANVLTF | TGCAGTGCTAGACTGGGATCTGGGGCCAACGTCCTGACTTTC
once | TRBJ2-1 | TRBD2 | TRBV4-1 | CASRSQRGEQFF | TGCGCCAGCAGATCCCAGCGGGGTGAGCAGTTCTTC
. | TRBJ2-1 | TRBD2 | TRBV7-2 | CASRKIGTSGGSEQFF | TGTGCCAGCCGGAAAATCGGGACTAGCGGGGGGAGTGAGCAGTTCTTC
. | TRBJ2-4 | TRBD1 | TRBV15 | CATSSATGGLSKNIQYF | TGTGCCACCAGCAGCGCCACAGGGGGGCTGTCCAAAAACATTCAGTACTTC
. | TRBJ1-1 | . | TRBV28 | CASRQYSNTEAFF | TGTGCCAGCAGGCAATACAGTAACACTGAAGCTTTCTTT
many | TRBJ2-1 | TRBD2 | TRBV6-5 | CASSYSSGGYNEQFF | TGTGCCAGCAGTTACTCAAGCGGGGGGTACAATGAGCAGTTCTTC
few | TRBJ2-5 | TRBD2 | TRBV12-3/TRBV12-4 | CASSPFGRGGQETQYF | TGTGCCAGCAGTCCTTTCGGGCGGGGGGGCCAAGAGACCCAGTACTTC
. | TRBJ2-3 | . | TRBV12-3/TRBV12-4 | CASSYGTTEADTQYF | TGTGCCAGCAGTTACGGGACCACGGAGGCAGATACGCAGTATTTT
few | TRBJ1-2 | TRBD1 | TRBV12-3/TRBV12-4 | CASSSDRPTNYGYTF | TGTGCCAGCAGTTCGGACAGGCCGACTAACTATGGCTACACCTTC
many | TRBJ2-1 | TRBD1 | TRBV28 | CASSLLGTESDEQFF | TGTGCCAGCAGTTTGTTGGGGACAGAATCGGATGAGCAGTTCTTC
many | TRBJ2-5 | TRBD2 | TRBV29-1 | CSVEDPSGIQETQYF | TGCAGCGTTGAAGATCCTAGCGGCATCCAAGAGACCCAGTACTTC
. | TRBJ1-2 | . | TRBV6-5 | CASSYNGAKTGRYGYTF | TGTGCCAGCAGTTACAATGGGGCAAAGACAGGACGCTATGGCTACACCTTC
. | TRBJ2-1 | . | TRBV7-9 | CASPAALSPLNEQFF | TGTGCCAGCCCAGCGGCTCTATCCCCGCTCAATGAGCAGTTCTTC
few | TRBJ2-5 | . | TRBV20-1 | CSAFAPGTDQETQYF | TGCAGTGCTTTCGCACCCGGGACTGATCAAGAGACCCAGTACTTC
. | TRBJ2-1 | TRBD2 | TRBV29-1 | CSALLAGAPVFEQFF | TGCAGCGCCCTACTAGCGGGGGCGCCAGTTTTTGAGCAGTTCTTC
. | TRBJ1-6 | . | TRBV5-1 | CASSLEGVPGNSPLHF | TGCGCCAGCAGCTTGGAAGGGGTACCCGGTAATTCACCCCTCCACTTT
many | TRBJ2-3 | . | TRBV29-1 | CSVRGRSTDTQYF | TGCAGCGTGAGGGGGAGGTCCACAGATACGCAGTATTTT
. | TRBJ1-1 | . | TRBV4-3 | CASSTLMDQYTEAFF | TGCGCCAGCAGCACATTAATGGACCAGTACACTGAAGCTTTCTTT
. | TRBJ2-3 | TRBD2 | TRBV20-1 | CSAQGLAGLSDTQYF | TGCAGTGCCCAGGGACTAGCGGGGTTATCGGATACGCAGTATTTT
many | TRBJ1-1 | . | TRBV21-1 | CASSKVEERANEAFF | TGTGCCAGCAGCAAAGTCGAGGAAAGAGCGAATGAAGCTTTCTTT
. | TRBJ1-5 | . | TRBV20-1 | CSARDLRQGSNQPQHF | TGCAGTGCTAGAGATCTAAGGCAGGGGAGCAATCAGCCCCAGCATTTT
. | TRBJ2-4 | TRBD1 | TRBV12-3/TRBV12-4 | CASRDRGSNIQYF | TGTGCCAGCAGGGACAGGGGCTCAAACATTCAGTACTTC
. | TRBJ2-7 | TRBD1 | TRBV7-9 | CASSQGALFYEQYF | TGTGCCAGCAGTCAGGGGGCCTTGTTTTACGAGCAGTACTTC
. | TRBJ2-5 | TRBD2 | TRBV5-1 | CASSTTRTSGGQETQYF | TGCGCCAGCAGCACCACGAGGACTAGCGGGGGCCAAGAGACCCAGTACTTC
. | TRBJ2-3 | TRBD1 | TRBV10-3 | CAISERGQGAGLTDTQYF | TGTGCCATCAGTGAACGAGGACAGGGGGCCGGGCTTACAGATACGCAGTATTTT